This T cell receptor (beta chain) appears in the sequencing data of a study of shared clonotypes between healthy human individuals. Overall study context: Ranging from 18 to 49 in age, donors were a couple of women and a few men.

Some clones are missing from TCRdb's copy, which holds only in-frame ones; the method was immunoSEQ multiplex PCR. The repertoire consists of 2 million to 2.5 million clones, with over 90% occurring once and the leading ten covering 0.35% to 0.45%. The V gene's germline CDR1 is SGHRS and CDR2 YFSETQ. This CDR3 spans 14 amino acids. V was clipped by 1 base and J by 5 bases, with 13 bases between them. The sequence came from a man between 18 and 35 years old in good health. Some clones in this sample may be carry-over from other donors' samples. The sequenced sample was naive CD4+ T cells from PBMCs. Stated subset: CD45RA+ positively selected. The V gene is TRBV5-1, the J gene TRBJ2-7; D remains ambiguous. The chain's CDR3 is CASSLSTGANEQYF. The CDR3 DNA reads TGCGCCAGCAGCTTGAGTACCGGTGCCAACGAGCAGTACTTC.